The source of this T cell receptor (beta chain) is a study of blood T cell repertoires in COVID-19. Whole-study context: The United States, Italy and Spain supplied acute and convalescent COVID-19 samples.

The method was immunoSEQ multiplex PCR; TCRdb's version includes in-frame clones alone and lacks a portion of them. This table holds about 210,000 clones, less than 90% found once. In its sample, this clone was seen once. The origin of this receptor is a man aged 40-49 years with acute or convalescent COVID-19. The specimen sequenced was peripheral blood.

In nucleotides, the CDR3 is TGTGCCAGCAGTCACACTAGCGCCCCCAACAATGAGCAGTTCTTC. Translated: CASSHTSAPNNEQFF. V is TRBV6-5 and J is TRBJ2-1; 7 nucleotides line up with TRBD2. The V segment lost 5 bases and the J segment 5 bases; nucleotides outside the gene matches: 9. Germline V gene lookup returns CDR1 MNHEY and CDR2 SVGAGI. The CDR3 covers 15 residues.